This entry describes one T cell receptor beta chain. Per the authors' pipeline: Amplification of reference gene primers provided the estimated nucleated cell counts. The protocol was immunoSEQ multiplex PCR, while the TCRdb copy is restricted to in-frame clones and leaves out a portion. D and trimming were read from the DNA, whereas the V and J calls and clone size are those reported in that table. Among 150,000 to 200,000 clones, 79% were seen once, and the ten largest hold approximately 15%. The sample originates from a study of blood T cell repertoires in COVID-19. As for the study in general: Italy, Spain and the United States were the sources of the convalescent and acute COVID-19 samples. T cells, B-cell-depleted T cells, or PBMCs provided the cDNA or gDNA that served as material.

The CDR3 is 15 amino acids. Trimming shortened V by 6 bases and J by 0 bases, and 15 bases separated the two germline ends. The V gene's germline CDR1 is LNHDA and CDR2 SQIVND (reference sequence). This TCR came from a man in his 60s with active or convalescent COVID-19. The V gene is TRBV19, the J gene TRBJ2-7; the D gene is possibly TRBD2 (6 bases). The sequenced sample consisted of peripheral blood. The CDR3 nucleotides are TGTGCCAGTAGGAAGCCGGGACTTACCTCCTACGAGCAGTACTTC. This codes for CASRKPGLTSYEQYF.